This T cell receptor beta chain was found in a study of cytomegalovirus exposure and HLA in healthy donors (dated by TCRdb to the late 2010s). As for the study more broadly: According to an earlier analysis of 450 to 650 of the donors, roughly 180 million T cells yielded roughly 100 million unique TCR beta sequences and about 280 Gb of sequence data. Alongside the repertoire data, information on donor age, sex, ethnicity and CMV serostatus was compiled. HLA typing included class I and class II loci at four-digit resolution. Every repertoire in the discovery cohort had been generated on one and the same sequencing platform. In the later analysis, no new phenotypic data were used to find candidate immune exposures; instead, reliance was placed on TCR beta sequences and their occurrence across donors. Roughly five DR-DQ haplotypes were treated as single units for association and clustering because of strong linkage in the cohort. The study aimed to test whether cataloging public T cell receptors could reveal signatures of past pathogen exposure. Among some 400 genotyped donors of the cohort, an average of roughly 230,000 unique TCR beta nucleotide sequences was sequenced per donor, of which roughly 18% were non-productive. An early release covering roughly 600 HLA-typed donors comprised approximately 300 gigabases of sequencing data and approximately 80 million unique TCR sequences. Typing coverage differed by locus: A, B, C, DRB1 and DQB1 were typed in about 620-640 donors, DQA1 in about 500, DPA1 in 600 to 610, and DPB1 in about 450. The study used immunosequencing to profile the T cell repertoires of several hundred subjects and linked those repertoires to cytomegalovirus serostatus. The study combined high-throughput TCR immunosequencing, statistical association of individual TCRs with disease status, and machine learning to predict cytomegalovirus infection status. In addition to the first cohort of roughly 670 subjects, a separate validation cohort of approximately 130 different subjects was used. A later analysis re-analyzed previously published TCR beta repertoires from several hundred donors and added high-resolution HLA genotyping to study TCR occurrence patterns. A later genetic analysis used genome-wide SNP genotypes for 398 of the 666 donors, treating that subset as a discovery cohort. An earlier analysis of approximately 630 of the donors applied high-throughput TCR beta sequencing to assess whether each TCR beta V gene segment acted as functional or pseudogenic. The genetic ancestry cluster associated with self-reported Caucasian donors included 81% of the 398 genotyped donors. General conclusions and limits of the study: Compared with the 666-donor mean, donors in an Asian-associated ancestry cluster had fewer N-insertions in productive TCRs, according to a later genetic analysis. The study listed 150 to 200 TCR beta chains as associated with cytomegalovirus. A cluster of highly shared sequence variants was judged likely to be a technical artifact of the sequencing pipeline. A later analysis found that TCR association rates varied across HLA loci, with DRB1 alleles showing the most associated TCRs and HLA-C alleles the fewest. An association between a missense DCLRE1C variant and V-gene and J-gene trimming of TCR beta chains was found in a later genetic analysis and replicated in an independent cohort. According to a later analysis, parvovirus B19, influenza, CMV and Epstein-Barr virus appeared linked to several top co-occurrence clusters. Only TCR beta chains were sequenced in this cohort, and the absence of alpha or paired-chain data limited detectable features. HLA typing was unavailable for some donors at each locus, so association tests used only the typed subset. Most TCR sequences were seen in very few donors, while some public TCRs were found in many individuals. Because counts were too low, 15 to 20 rarely observed V segments, including chromosome 9 orphons, were excluded from the earlier analysis of several hundred of the donors. When HLA alleles, especially DR and DQ, strongly co-occurred, attributing TCR associations to individual alleles was difficult. The classifier was reported to diagnose cytomegalovirus status with high specificity and sensitivity in both the original and validation cohorts. Some IMGT-functional V segments, including TRBV6-2 and TRBV6-3, could not be distinguished by the 87-base-pair reads and were therefore excluded. Correlated functional status among segregating V segments might be attributable to linkage disequilibrium, but an unknown experimental factor could not be ruled out. In a later analysis, HLA-associated TCR beta chains were found to be more clonally expanded and to have lower generation probabilities than equally common non-associated chains. Specific HLA alleles were associated with over 15,000 TCR beta sequences at a false discovery rate of 0.05 in a later analysis. An earlier analysis of around 600 of the donors showed that most TCR beta V segments appeared in productive rearrangements either about 90% or about 30% of the time, which broadly matched IMGT annotations. A few of the identified cytomegalovirus-associated TCR beta chains were confirmed in vitro to be specific for cytomegalovirus antigens. It was suggested by the authors that the approach could potentially be generalized to other disease states and immunological phenotypes. A later analysis found that most CMV-associated TCR beta chains appeared HLA-restricted, with HLA associations seemingly driven largely by CMV exposure. The presence/absence analyses assumed that sequencing depth was roughly uniform across donors, and that assumption may not be true. For the cohort, immune exposure information was limited to CMV serostatus. A further reported finding was that TCR beta sequences accurately predicted the HLA-A and HLA-B alleles for most subjects in the first cohort.

The library came from the immunoSEQ multiplex PCR assay. The multiplex PCR relied on a mix of 60 forward primers for TCR Vbeta segments and 13 reverse primers for TCR Jbeta segments. The CDR3 region of rearranged TCR beta genes was amplified from genomic DNA with a multiplex PCR assay. On the Illumina HiSeq System, the amplified TCR beta libraries were sequenced as 87-base-pair reads. The published analysis was carried out like this. A later analysis counted tens of millions of unique TCR beta chains across the 666 repertoires, and 10 million to 11 million of these chains were shared by at least two donors. To remove PCR and sequencing errors, raw reads were error-corrected and collapsed into unique sequences using a nearest-neighbor algorithm that merged closely related sequences. V, D and J gene segments were assigned by aligning CDR3 sequences to IMGT reference sequences. For a sequence to be retained, at least a six-nucleotide match to both a V gene segment and a J gene segment was required. A rearrangement counted as productive if the CDR3 had no stop codons and remained in frame with V and J, and every other rearrangement counted as non-productive. Following IMGT convention, CDR3 was defined as the stretch from the second conserved V-encoded cysteine to the conserved J-encoded phenylalanine. The earlier analysis of about 590 of the donors excluded sequences that lacked an unambiguous match to a single V gene segment. An earlier analysis of fewer than 650 of the donors classified V segments as functional when productive rearrangements were above 56.7% and as segregating when the standard deviation between donors was above 5%. A statistical classification framework was developed to diagnose cytomegalovirus status using the catalog of TCR beta chain sequences. In a later analysis, V and J genes were assigned by comparing TCR nucleotide sequences against IMGT/GENE-DB human TR gene sequences. A later analysis assigned CDR3 sequences and most-parsimonious VDJ recombination scenarios with the TCRdist pipeline. In a later analysis, each TCR beta chain was defined by its CDR3 amino acid sequence together with its V-gene family, and reads without a unique V-gene family were excluded. To address suspected cross-contamination and a sequencing artifact, a later analysis removed some 620 highly shared, low-generation-probability nucleotide sequences. A later analysis calculated a clonal expansion index for each public chain from normalized within-repertoire ranks of inferred template counts. In a later analysis, generation probabilities were computed with a VDJ recombination model fitted to out-of-frame rearrangements, and the resulting probabilities were checked against IGoR. A later analysis scored TCR-TCR, TCR-HLA and TCR-CMV co-occurrence with hypergeometric tests, applying a repertoire-size bias correction to TCR pairs. False discovery rates were estimated in a later analysis by permuting HLA or CMV assignments 20 times. In a later analysis, co-occurring TCRs were grouped using DBSCAN, with TCRdist sequence similarity added in when clustering inside HLA-allele-positive subsets. Co-occurrence clustering excluded repertoires with fewer than 30,000 or more than 120,000 public chains, plus five with anomalous nucleotide sharing. Held by TCRdb, this immuneACCESS table contains in-frame sequences only and omits some clones. Under half of the omission traces to an unresolved V gene where checked; the cause of the rest is unknown. That table supplies the V and J calls and clone size; D and trimming were determined from the DNA. Within this sample are over 150,000 clones, with approximately 79% of them counted one time only. Over 1.5% of the sample goes to the ten largest clones.

The cohort comprised under 700 healthy bone marrow donors. At the time of sampling, all cohort members were nominally healthy, though unrecorded immune exposures were likely present. The donor tested CMV seropositive, placing the donor among the 289 seropositive members of the cohort. Every donor gave a peripheral blood sample, and the peripheral blood mononuclear cells from that sample were used for TCR beta sequencing. Genomic DNA extraction from the blood cell samples was performed with the Qiagen DNeasy Blood Extraction Kit. CDR1 is given as MGHRA and CDR2 as YSYEKL, both from the germline V gene. At the junction V is shortened by 1 base and J by 5 bases, with 8 bases in between. The cysteine opens and the phenylalanine closes a CDR3 of 13 amino acids. Only the CDR3 part of the read is kept: 39 bases, read in frame from the first base. A word on this clone: Its antigen remains unidentified. Within one base of it there is no much larger clone, and no base qualities were kept.

The V gene is TRBV4-1 and the J gene is TRBJ2-5; a tentative D match to TRBD2 spans 5 bases. Sequenced input: PBMCs. This clonotype was obtained from a girl between 10 and 17 years old in good health and CMV-seropositive. The CDR3 has the sequence CASSQGRAETQYF. The bases are TGCGCCAGCAGCCAAGGGCGGGCTGAGACCCAGTACTTC.